Listed below are T cell receptor beta chains from one sample, sequenced in a study of blood T cell repertoires in COVID-19. The assay was immunoSEQ multiplex PCR, and TCRdb's table has in-frame clones only and misses some. The data show about 230,000 clones, approximately 81% seen once. The sample consisted of peripheral blood. These receptors originate from an elderly woman with acute or convalescent COVID-19. Each CDR3 is given with its conserved first and last residue. Each record gives: J gene, clone size, CDR3 length, V gene, D gene, CDR3 protein, CDR3 DNA. D genes are given only for firm matches. Expanded clones get a size class; other rows say once, few or many, or leave the size out.

>TRBJ1-6|-|14|TRBV19|TRBD1
CASLDRGGSSPLHF
TGTGCCAGTCTGGACAGGGGTGGGAGTTCACCCCTCCACTTT
>TRBJ2-1|-|15|TRBV18|-
CASSPLIHLADEQFF
TGTGCCAGCTCACCACTAATTCATCTCGCGGATGAGCAGTTCTTC
>TRBJ1-3|-|15|TRBV7-2|TRBD1
CASSLPGQGGNTIYF
TGTGCCAGCAGCTTACCGGGACAGGGGGGAAACACCATATATTTT
>TRBJ2-2|-|13|TRBV11-3|-
CASSFQGTGELFF
TGTGCCAGCAGCTTCCAGGGGACCGGGGAGCTGTTTTTT
>TRBJ2-3|-|13|TRBV5-1|TRBD2
CASERGGTDTQYF
TGCGCCAGCGAGCGGGGGGGCACAGATACGCAGTATTTT
>TRBJ2-2|few|14|TRBV15|-
CATSREKRTGELFF
TGTGCCACCAGCAGAGAAAAGCGGACCGGGGAGCTGTTTTTT
>TRBJ1-2|few|14|TRBV28|-
CASSWEQRGYGYTF
TGTGCCAGCAGTTGGGAACAAAGGGGCTATGGCTACACCTTC
>TRBJ1-3|-|18|TRBV18|TRBD1
CASSPEQGPPSFGNTIYF
TGTGCCAGCTCACCGGAACAGGGGCCGCCTTCCTTTGGAAACACCATATATTTT
>TRBJ2-1|-|15|TRBV6-5|-
CASRPRQSSYNEQFF
TGTGCCAGCAGGCCCCGACAGAGCTCCTACAATGAGCAGTTCTTC
>TRBJ2-5|-|10|TRBV20-1|-
CSARGETQYF
TGCAGTGCTAGGGGCGAGACCCAGTACTTC
>TRBJ1-1|-|14|TRBV11-2|-
CASSLDLRGTEAFF
TGTGCCAGCAGCTTAGACCTCCGGGGTACTGAAGCTTTCTTT
>TRBJ1-5|-|15|TRBV3-1/TRBV3-2|TRBD1
CASSQGPTGGQPQHF
TGTGCCAGCAGCCAAGGGCCGACAGGGGGCCAGCCCCAGCATTTT
>TRBJ1-6|-|16|TRBV9|-
CASSARGASYNSPLHF
TGTGCCAGCAGCGCCCGGGGGGCCTCCTATAATTCACCCCTCCACTTT
>TRBJ2-5|-|12|TRBV11-1|-
CASSLDGETQYF
TGTGCCAGCAGCTTAGACGGGGAGACCCAGTACTTC